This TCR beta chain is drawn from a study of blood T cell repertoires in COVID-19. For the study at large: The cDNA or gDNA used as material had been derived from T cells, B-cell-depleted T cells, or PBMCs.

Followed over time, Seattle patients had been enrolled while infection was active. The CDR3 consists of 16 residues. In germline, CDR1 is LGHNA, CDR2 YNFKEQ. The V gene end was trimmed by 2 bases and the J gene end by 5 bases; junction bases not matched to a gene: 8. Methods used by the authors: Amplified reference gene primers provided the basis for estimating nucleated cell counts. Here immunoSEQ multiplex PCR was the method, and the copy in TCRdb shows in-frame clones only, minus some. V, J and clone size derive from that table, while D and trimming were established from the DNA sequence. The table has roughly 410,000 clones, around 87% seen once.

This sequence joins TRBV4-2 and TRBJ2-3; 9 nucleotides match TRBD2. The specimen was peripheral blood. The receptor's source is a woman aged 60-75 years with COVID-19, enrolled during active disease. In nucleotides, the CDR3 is TGTGCCAGCAGCCAACAGACAGCGGGGGGCCAAGATACGCAGTATTTT. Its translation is CASSQQTAGGQDTQYF.